This entry is about one T cell receptor beta chain. This clonotype occurred many times. No antigen is known for it. Per-nucleotide qualities are absent, and no much larger clonotype sits a single base away. TCR beta CDR3 regions were amplified from RNA transcripts. The first round of RT-PCR for the TCR CDR3 was performed with the HTBI primer set and the Qiagen OneStep RT-PCR kit. Libraries were constructed in a second round of multiplex PCR, after which size selection and purification were performed. The libraries were sequenced on an Illumina HiSeq2000 using paired-end 100 bp reads. The original methods were these. SOAPnuke was used to process the raw data, removing reads that contained adapters or uncalled bases, had a mean Phred below 15, or lacked an exact match to the constant primer or identifier. High-quality paired reads were merged with COPE v1.2.5, and unique nucleotide sequences were defined as clonotypes. MiTCR v1.1 was used to align the clonotypes against IMGT TRBV, TRBD and TRBJ reference segments. The analysis was restricted to V-J combinations with a frequency above 0.0001, which together covered 99.2% of the repertoires. A TCS score was defined as the ratio between F50 (clonal expansion) and ExV (chaos), using BLOSUM62-based TCRdist between CDR3 peptides within each V-J. Welch's t-statistics and random forest reduced fewer than 550 V-J features to 13, which were used in a naive Bayes classifier (R e1071). The raw public reads went through TCRdb reprocessing: fastp at Q25, MiXCR clone calling, in-frame beta chains kept. Every entry covers one CDR3 protein and lists the most common genes and DNA from its rows. TCRdb, rather than the study authors, made the V and J calls. The sample table holds a few hundred thousand distinct CDR3 sequences, of which roughly 13% were seen once. The top ten clonotypes cover 9% to 9.5% of the sample.

This sample stems from a study of T cells in Graves' hyperthyroidism and ophthalmopathy (dated by TCRdb to about 2019). Broadly, across the study: Peripheral blood was collected at initial diagnosis, before any treatment. Prospective prediction of ophthalmopathy was tested in an independent validation cohort consisting of roughly 20 hyperthyroidism patients and around 16 patients who later progressed to ophthalmopathy. The 75 to 100 discovery patients were randomly split 7:3 into training and test sets. A discovery cohort of approximately 100 patients, fewer than 50 with Graves' ophthalmopathy and roughly 59 with stable Graves' hyperthyroidism, was used to find distinguishing TCR V-J signatures. The paper describes TCR Vbeta CDR3 sequencing of 135 peripheral blood samples, made up of about 41 ophthalmopathy patients, some 80 hyperthyroidism patients and roughly 17 progressor patients. After blood sampling, hyperthyroidism patients were treated with methimazole at a starting dose of 30 mg daily, and ophthalmopathy patients were treated with high-dose intravenous methylprednisolone. The study also compared thyroid tissue and blood T-cell repertoires from a handful of Graves' hyperthyroidism patients.

The CDR3 sequence holds 16 residues, the cysteine and phenylalanine included. The only DNA kept is the CDR3, 48 bases in frame from the first base. The germline V gene yields MDHEN for CDR1 and SYDVKM for CDR2. V lost 3 bases and J lost 4 bases, and the count of bases not matched to a germline gene is 8. Overall results and qualifications from the work: In validation, progression to ophthalmopathy was predicted by the model with 70.59% sensitivity and around 75% specificity, a median of 6.5 months before onset. A 13 V-J signature model separated ophthalmopathy from stable hyperthyroidism, with 87.88% sensitivity and roughly 81% specificity in cross-validation and 80%/75% in testing. Sample size was not statistically predetermined, and blinding of investigators to group allocation was not performed. Most expanded thyroid clonotypes (frequency above 0.001) were also found in blood, which suggests that blood repertoires may mirror thyroid immune responses.

Stable Graves' hyperthyroidism was defined as the absence of progression to ophthalmopathy over 18 months of follow-up. Hyperthyroidism patients were newly diagnosed, with disease duration under 2 months, and aged 18 to 65 years. Any patient with an uncontrolled infection, another autoimmune disease, pregnancy or lactation was excluded. Clinical symptoms, serum thyroxine and TRAb, thyroid ultrasound, and orbital computed tomography formed the basis for the diagnoses. Ficoll-Paque density gradient centrifugation was used to isolate PBMCs from under 11 ml of fresh peripheral blood. Trizol reagent was used to extract total RNA, and RNA quality was then checked on an Agilent 2100 Bioanalyzer.

The chain couples TRBV28 to TRBJ2-4; 8 junctional bases match TRBD2. The receptor was derived from a young woman with Graves' hyperthyroidism. The source material was blood. The base sequence is TGTGCCAGCAGTTTCGGGGGGGCTGGGCCAAAAAACATTCAGTACTTC. It is translated as CASSFGGAGPKNIQYF.